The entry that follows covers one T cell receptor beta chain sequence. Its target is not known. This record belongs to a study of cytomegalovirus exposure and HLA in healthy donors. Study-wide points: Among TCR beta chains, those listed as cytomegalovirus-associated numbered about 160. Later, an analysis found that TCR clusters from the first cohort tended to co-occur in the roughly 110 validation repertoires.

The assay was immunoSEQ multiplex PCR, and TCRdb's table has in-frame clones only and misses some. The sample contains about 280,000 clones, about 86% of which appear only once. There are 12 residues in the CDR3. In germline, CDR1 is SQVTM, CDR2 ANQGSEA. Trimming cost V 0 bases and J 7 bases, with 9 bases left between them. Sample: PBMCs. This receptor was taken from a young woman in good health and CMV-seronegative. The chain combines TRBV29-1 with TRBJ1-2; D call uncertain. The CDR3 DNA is TGCAGCGTTGAAGATACAGCGGCTGGCTACACCTTC. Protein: CSVEDTAAGYTF.